A single sample is the source of the 24 T cell receptor beta chains below, sequenced in a study of cytomegalovirus exposure and HLA in healthy donors. TCRdb's table, derived via immunoSEQ multiplex PCR, lists solely in-frame clones and lacks some. The sample shows some 120,000 clones, 90% to 96% of them seen only once. Sequenced sample: PBMCs. Every receptor here comes from a man aged 18 to 29 in good health and CMV-seronegative.

The chain carries TRBV28 and TRBJ1-5; 8 bases line up with TRBD1. CDR1 and CDR2 from the germline V gene are MDHEN and SYDVKM. Trimming took 6 bases from V and 1 from J; bases not matched to a gene: 5. This CDR3 comprises 15 residues. CDR3 DNA sequence: TGTGCCAGCAGGTACCAGGGGGCGAGCAATCAGCCCCAGCATTTT. This codes for CASRYQGASNQPQHF.

This chain joins TRBV9 and TRBJ1-2; the match to TRBD1 covers 11 bases. This CDR3 is 15 amino acids long. Looked up from germline, CDR1 is SGDLS and CDR2 is YYNGEE. Trimming cost V 4 bases and J 4 bases; bases outside gene matches: 6. The CDR3 DNA reads as TGTGCCAGCAGCCCGGACAGGGGGCTTATCTATGGCTACACCTTC. It is translated as CASSPDRGLIYGYTF.

V is TRBV6-1 and J is TRBJ2-7, with 9 bases lining up with TRBD1. Germline V CDR1 and CDR2: MNHNS, SASEGT. The CDR3 covers 13 residues. Trimming at V came to 5 bases and at J to 6 bases, leaving 5 bases not matched to a gene. The CDR3 DNA follows: TGTGCCAGCAGTTTCACAGGGGGCCGCGAGCAGTACTTC. Translation: CASSFTGGREQYF.

The chain carries TRBV19 and TRBJ2-7; perhaps TRBD1 as D (6 bases). With 2 bases removed from V and 9 bases from J, the gap between germline ends came to 23 bases. This CDR3 comprises 16 residues. Per the germline V gene, CDR1 is LNHDA and CDR2 is SQIVND (reference sequence). The CDR3 bases are TGTGCCAGTAGTATAAACCTCCGGGACACCCTTATTGGGCAGTACTTC. Translated, it gives CASSINLRDTLIGQYF.

The chain carries TRBV28 and TRBJ2-3; perhaps TRBD2 as D (6 bases). With 4 bases removed from V and 5 bases from J, the gap between germline ends came to 13 bases. The CDR3 is 14 amino acids. CDR1 is MDHEN, CDR2 SYDVKM, per germline. CDR3 DNA sequence: TGTGCCAGCAGTTCCCCTAGCGAGGGAGATACGCAGTATTTT. Its translation: CASSSPSEGDTQYF.

The V and J genes are TRBV28 and TRBJ2-7, with a tentative D call TRBD1 (7 bases). Germline lookup yields CDR1 MDHEN and CDR2 SYDVKM. The V end lost 4 bases, the J end lost 6 bases, and 19 bases lay between the germline ends. The CDR3 runs to 15 residues. The CDR3 sequence is CASSSLLQGTREQYF. CDR3 sequence (DNA): TGTGCCAGCAGTTCGTTATTACAGGGGACTCGCGAGCAGTACTTC.

The chain carries TRBV5-8 and TRBJ2-7; D perhaps matches TRBD1 (5 bases). The V end lost 1 base, the J end lost 3 bases, and 11 bases lay between the germline ends. Looked up from germline, CDR1 is SGHTS and CDR2 is YDEGEE. The CDR3 is made up of 14 amino acids. The CDR3 protein is CASSLQGILYEQYF. CDR3 coding DNA: TGTGCCAGCAGCTTGCAGGGAATTCTCTACGAGCAGTACTTC.

The chain joins TRBV18 to TRBJ2-7; D call uncertain. Per germline, CDR1 KGHSH and CDR2 LQKENI. V was trimmed by 3 bases and J by 5 bases, leaving 11 bases between them. The CDR3 consists of 13 residues. In DNA, the CDR3 is TGTGCCAGCTCACCGAAGAGCATCCACGAGCAGTACTTC. Its protein product is CASSPKSIHEQYF.

This clone appeared a single time. The J gene is TRBJ1-1, the V gene TRBV6-6; a weak D match, TRBD1 (5 bases). The V end was cut by 2 bases, the J end by 11 bases, with 12 bases between. The CDR3 extends over 12 amino acids. CDR1 and CDR2 from the germline V gene are MNHNY and SVGAGI (reference sequence). As DNA, the CDR3 is TGTGCCAGCAGTTACGGGGCTGAAGGGGCTTTCTTT. Its translation is CASSYGAEGAFF.

The chain recombines TRBV25-1 with TRBJ2-1; TRBD2 is a possible D gene (6 bases). V was shortened by 1 base and J by 4 bases, with 11 bases between the two germline ends. Germline V gene sequence: CDR1 MGHDK, CDR2 SYGVNS. The CDR3 runs 15 residues. CDR3 protein: CASSEWSGPYNEQFF. For the CDR3, the DNA is TGTGCCAGCAGTGAATGGAGCGGGCCGTACAATGAGCAGTTCTTC.

The chain couples TRBV11-2 to TRBJ2-3; 7 bases agree with TRBD2. The J segment lost 0 bases and the V segment lost 1 base, leaving 4 bases of the junction unmatched. This CDR3 region has 16 residues. Looked up from germline, CDR1 is SGHAT and CDR2 is FQNNGV. CDR3 sequence (DNA): TGTGCCAGCAGCTTAGGGCGGGGGACGAGCACAGATACGCAGTATTTT. Translated, it gives CASSLGRGTSTDTQYF.

This chain links TRBV11-3 with TRBJ1-5, with a tentative D call TRBD1 (5 bases). V was clipped by 1 base and J by 0 bases, with 7 bases between them. CDR3 length equals 15 residues. Germline loops: CDR1 SGHNT, CDR2 YENEEA. Here the CDR3 reads CASSLGGGSNQPQHF. The CDR3 bases are TGTGCCAGCAGCTTAGGCGGGGGTAGCAATCAGCCCCAGCATTTT.

This rearrangement joins TRBV7-3 to TRBJ2-2, with unresolved D. Germline lookup yields CDR1 SGHTA and CDR2 FQGTGA. This CDR3 is 13 amino acids long. V shed 5 bases and J shed 7 bases, with 11 bases lying between them. The CDR3 DNA is TGTGCCAGCAGCCCAAGTCTAATCGGGGAGCTGTTTTTT. Translated: CASSPSLIGELFF.

The V call is TRBV10-3, the J call TRBJ2-6; 8 bases line up with TRBD2. The length of the CDR3 is 19 residues. V was pared by 6 bases and J by 1 base, with 14 bases of the junction left unmatched. Germline V lookup: CDR1 ENHRY, CDR2 SYGVKD. This CDR3 is CAIRGLGMGPSSGANVLTF. The CDR3 DNA follows: TGTGCCATCAGGGGACTAGGAATGGGACCCTCTTCTGGGGCCAACGTCCTGACTTTC.

This chain uses TRBV4-3 with TRBJ2-3; 9 nucleotides agree with TRBD2. The CDR3 is made up of 18 amino acids. From germline, CDR1 is LGHNA and CDR2 YSLEER. V trimming: 0 bases; J trimming: 0 bases; junction bases outside the gene matches: 7. The CDR3 DNA follows: TGCGCCAGCAGCCAAGATCGGCTAGCGGGACCTAGCACAGATACGCAGTATTTT. This translates into CASSQDRLAGPSTDTQYF.

The chain carries TRBV2 and TRBJ1-1; possibly TRBD1 for D (5 bases). In germline, CDR1 is SNHLY, CDR2 FYNNEI. V shed 4 bases and J shed 1 base, with 16 bases lying between them. The CDR3 covers 16 residues. CDR3 sequence reads: CASSVARGGQNTEAFF. CDR3 nucleotides: TGTGCCAGCAGTGTGGCCCGGGGGGGTCAGAACACTGAAGCTTTCTTT.

This clone is a singleton in its sample. The rearrangement joins TRBV29-1 to TRBJ2-3; D call uncertain. The CDR3 runs to 12 residues. Looked up from germline, CDR1 is SQVTM and CDR2 is ANQGSEA. Trimming took off 7 bases at V and 0 bases at J, with 8 bases between the two ends. The CDR3 DNA is TGCAGCGCCTCTACTAGCACAGATACGCAGTATTTT. This sequence encodes CSASTSTDTQYF.

The chain is built from TRBV5-6 and TRBJ2-1, with TRBD2 as a possible D gene (8 bases). CDR3 size: 16 residues. The germline V and J ends were trimmed by 4 bases and 3 bases, with 17 bases remaining between them. The germline V gene encodes CDR1 SGHDT and CDR2 YYEEEE. The CDR3 DNA reads TGTGCCAGCAGCCACCCGGGGGGGACAGTCTACAATGAGCAGTTCTTC. Encoded protein: CASSHPGGTVYNEQFF. Together with reference TRBV5-6 and TRBJ2-1, the CDR3 gives the full variable domain: DAGVTQSPTHLIKTRGQQVTLRCSPKSGHDTVSWYQQALGQGPQFIFQYYEEEERQRGNFPDRFSGHQFPNYSSELNVNALLLGDSALYLCASSHPGGTVYNEQFFGPGTRLTVL.

The chain has TRBV9 and TRBJ2-2; 7 bases align to TRBD1. CDR3 length: 16 residues. Germline V lookup: CDR1 SGDLS, CDR2 YYNGEE. V shed 0 bases, J shed 0 bases, and the junction held 2 bases outside the gene matches. The CDR3 coding sequence is TGTGCCAGCAGCGTAGGGGGACAGTCGAACACCGGGGAGCTGTTTTTT. Protein product: CASSVGGQSNTGELFF.

The rearrangement uses TRBV30 and TRBJ2-3; 8 nucleotides match TRBD1. CDR1 is GTSNPN and CDR2 is SVGIG in the germline V gene (reference sequence). This CDR3 spans 15 amino acids. The V and J ends lost 3 bases and 4 bases, in that order; junction bases with no gene match: 9. CDR3 sequence reads: CAWSLTGGVADTQYF. The CDR3 nucleotides are TGTGCCTGGAGCCTAACAGGGGGAGTGGCAGATACGCAGTATTTT.

As for this clone: The junction and the germline gene differ at one end; a read error may be behind it. The chain couples TRBV25-1 to TRBJ1-1; D is unresolved. This CDR3 spans 17 amino acids. The V gene's germline CDR1 is MGHDK and CDR2 SYGVNS. Here the CDR3 DNA reads TGTGCCAGCAAAAGCACACAAGAGGCGGGGATGAACGCTGAAGCTTTCTTT. Translation: CASKSTQEAGMNAEAFF.

The chain has TRBV9 and TRBJ2-1; D call uncertain. The CDR3 length is 12 residues. Germline V gene lookup returns CDR1 SGDLS and CDR2 YYNGEE. Deletions cut 3 bases from V and 5 bases from J, with 6 bases between. CDR3 bases: TGTGCCAGCAGCGAGCCTCACAATGAGCAGTTCTTC. It translates to CASSEPHNEQFF.

V is TRBV18 and J is TRBJ2-7; TRBD2 matches 9 bases. Unmatched junction bases numbered 10, after V lost 1 base and J lost 0 bases. Germline CDR1 KGHSH, CDR2 LQKENI. The CDR3 has 18 residues. CDR3 nucleotides: TGTGCCAGCTCACCACTGCCTCTAACTAGCGGGCCCTCCTACGAGCAGTACTTC. Amino acid sequence: CASSPLPLTSGPSYEQYF.

The rearrangement links TRBV7-3 to TRBJ2-3; 9 bases agree with TRBD2. The CDR3 length is 15 residues. J lost 3 bases, V lost 1 base, and 2 bases had no gene match. The germline gives CDR1 SGHTA, CDR2 FQGTGA. This CDR3 reads CASSLRSGRTDTQYF. The DNA of the CDR3 is TGTGCCAGCAGCTTAAGGAGCGGGAGGACAGATACGCAGTATTTT. Full variable domain (outside the CDR3, taken from reference TRBV7-3 and TRBJ2-3): GAGVSQTPSNKVTEKGKYVELRCDPISGHTALYWYRQSLGQGPEFLIYFQGTGAADDSGLPNDRFFAVRPEGSVSTLKIQRTERGDSAVYLCASSLRSGRTDTQYFGPGTRLTVL.